This T cell receptor beta chain was captured by sequencing in a study of cytomegalovirus exposure and HLA in healthy donors. At the level of the study: Earlier work reported approximately 110 million unique TCR beta sequences from about 180 million T cells.

In the PCR, 60 Vbeta and 13 Jbeta primers were used. The protocol was immunoSEQ multiplex PCR, while the TCRdb copy is restricted to in-frame clones and leaves out a portion. Among about 140,000 clones listed, 80% were seen once. Study results and caveats: An analysis done earlier found most TCR beta V segments productive about 87% or about 30% of the time.

The V gene lost 0 bases and the J gene lost 4 bases, with 7 bases spanning the gap. From germline, CDR1 is SGHDT and CDR2 YYEEEE. This CDR3 has 14 residues. To note about this clone: Its specificity is unknown.

The genes are TRBV5-6 and TRBJ2-2; D gene ambiguous. This sequence was found in a middle-aged man in good health and CMV-seropositive. Sequenced: PBMCs. CDR3 coding DNA: TGTGCCAGCAGCTTGGTACAGAGCACCGGGGAGCTGTTTTTT. This codes for CASSLVQSTGELFF.